The 22 T cell receptor beta chains below were found in one sample sequenced in a study of blood T cell repertoires in COVID-19. Produced via immunoSEQ multiplex PCR; TCRdb's table is partial and in-frame only. The sample gives around 54,000 clones, roughly nine tenths of which show up once; under 2.5% is in the top ten. Sequencing input: peripheral blood. The origin of the receptors is a human donor in a cohort sampled during active COVID-19.

This chain connects TRBV6-1 to TRBJ1-2, with D possibly TRBD1 on 6 matching bases. V lost 3 bases and J lost 3, with 8 bases in between. The CDR3 runs 13 residues. Germline assignment: CDR1 MNHNS and CDR2 SASEGT. The CDR3 bases are TGTGCCAGCAGTGACGGACAGCACTATGGCTACACCTTC. It codes for CASSDGQHYGYTF.

The rearrangement uses TRBV7-2 and TRBJ2-5; 13 nucleotides match TRBD2. The CDR3 runs 18 residues. Losses at the gene ends were 5 bases for V and 1 base for J; bases not matched to a gene: 10. Germline assignment: CDR1 SGHTA and CDR2 FQGNSA. The chain's CDR3 is CASSPEATSGRAQETQYF. In DNA, the CDR3 is TGTGCCAGCAGCCCAGAGGCTACTAGCGGGAGGGCCCAAGAGACCCAGTACTTC.

The chain carries TRBV10-1 and TRBJ2-5; D gene uncertain. Germline V gives CDR1 WNHNN, CDR2 SYGVQD (reference sequence). V was shortened by 6 bases and J by 0 bases, with 2 bases between the two germline ends. The CDR3 is made up of 11 amino acids. Written as DNA, the CDR3 is TGCGCCAGCAGCAACCAAGAGACCCAGTACTTC. Translating gives CASSNQETQYF.

This chain connects TRBV3-1 (or the pseudogene TRBV3-2) to TRBJ1-1; 9 bases line up with TRBD1. This CDR3 region has 16 residues. Germline lookup yields CDR1 LGHDT and CDR2 YNNKEL (reference sequence). V dropped 4 bases and J dropped 1; count of bases not matched to a gene: 7. The CDR3 coding sequence is TGTGCCAGCAGCCCCGGGACAGGGTGGGGGAACACTGAAGCTTTCTTT. This sequence encodes CASSPGTGWGNTEAFF.

The rearrangement uses TRBV19 and TRBJ1-5; no definite D call. Germline V gene data show CDR1 as LNHDA and CDR2 as SQIVND (reference sequence). The length of the CDR3 is 14 residues. V lost 5 bases and J 3 bases, leaving 11 bases between the germline ends. The CDR3 nucleotides read TGTGCCAGTAGTGTATCCCAGTACAATCAGCCCCAGCATTTT. Protein product: CASSVSQYNQPQHF. The whole variable domain, remainder taken from reference TRBV19 and TRBJ1-5, is DGGITQSPKYLFRKEGQNVTLSCEQNLNHDAMYWYRQDPGQGLRLIYYSQIVNDFQKGDIAEGYSVSREKKESFPLTVTSAQKNPTAFYLCASSVSQYNQPQHFGDGTRLSIL.

The gene calls are TRBV5-1 and TRBJ1-6; D gene unclear. The CDR3 runs 14 residues. V was cut by 0 bases and J by 8 bases, with 9 bases left in between. Germline V gene lookup returns CDR1 SGHRS and CDR2 YFSETQ. CDR3 sequence: CASSLGRKDSPLHF. The CDR3 DNA is TGCGCCAGCAGCTTGGGCAGGAAGGATTCACCCCTCCACTTT.

This clone was detected a few times. The chain combines TRBV2 with TRBJ2-7; possible D gene TRBD2, 5 bases. V dropped 7 bases and J dropped 1 base, with 11 bases sitting between them. The germline V gene has CDR1 SNHLY and CDR2 FYNNEI. The CDR3 consists of 13 residues. CDR3 nucleotides: TGTGCCAGCACTCTACGGGGTTCCTACGAGCAGTACTTC. Amino acids: CASTLRGSYEQYF. Filled out from reference TRBV2 and TRBJ2-7, the complete variable domain reads EPEVTQTPSHQVTQMGQEVILRCVPISNHLYFYWYRQILGQKVEFLVSFYNNEISEKSEIFDDQFSVERPDGSNFTLKIRSTKLEDSAMYFCASTLRGSYEQYFGPGTRLTVT.

This clone was observed a single time. CDR3 DNA sequence: TGTGCCAGCAGCTTAGGGGCTGGGGGGTCGGGTAACTATGGCTACACCTTC. Translating gives CASSLGAGGSGNYGYTF. The rearrangement joins TRBV7-2 to TRBJ1-2; TRBD1 might be the D (5 bases). Per germline, CDR1 SGHTA and CDR2 FQGNSA. Deletions cut 1 base from V and 1 base from J, with 16 bases between. This CDR3 spans 17 amino acids.

V and J are TRBV5-1 and TRBJ2-1; tentatively, D is TRBD1 (5 bases). Per germline, CDR1 SGHRS and CDR2 YFSETQ. There are 15 residues in the CDR3. V dropped 5 bases and J dropped 8 bases, with 20 bases sitting between them. CDR3 DNA: TGCGCCAGCAGGCCCCAGGGTAGGAGCAGGGATGAGCAGTTCTTC. It translates to CASRPQGRSRDEQFF.

The chain combines TRBV29-1 with TRBJ1-2; 7 bases are shared with TRBD1. The germline CDR1 and CDR2 sequences are SQVTM and ANQGSEA. CDR3 size: 16 residues. With 3 bases clipped from V and 4 bases from J, the junction kept 14 bases outside the gene matches. CDR3 bases: TGCAGCGTTGAGGACCCTCAAGGACCAGGGGGCTATGGCTACACCTTC. Translation: CSVEDPQGPGGYGYTF.

This rearrangement joins TRBV2 to TRBJ2-1; D is uncertain. V lost 8 bases and J 3 bases, leaving 20 bases between the germline ends. The CDR3 spans 16 residues. The germline gives CDR1 SNHLY, CDR2 FYNNEI. DNA of the CDR3: TGTGCCAGCGACCCCGACTCCTTGGAGTTCTACAATGAGCAGTTCTTC. Its translation: CASDPDSLEFYNEQFF.

This clone was picked up a small number of times. The CDR3 nucleotides are TGTGCCAGCAGCCGGGGACTAGCGGGGAACACCGGGGAGCTGTTTTTT. Translating it yields CASSRGLAGNTGELFF. The chain links TRBV5-8 to TRBJ2-2; 12 bases match TRBD2. Germline assignment: CDR1 SGHTS and CDR2 YDEGEE. The junction had 2 bases not matched to a gene; V was cut back by 4 bases and J by 1 base. The CDR3 contains 16 residues.

This chain uses TRBV7-9 with TRBJ1-4; no definite D call. This CDR3 is built from 13 residues. V lost 2 bases to trimming and J lost 7 bases, with 8 bases between them. Germline lookup yields CDR1 SEHNR and CDR2 FQNEAQ (reference sequence). This chain's CDR3 is CASSLFGSEKLFF. The CDR3 nucleotides read TGTGCCAGCAGCTTATTTGGTAGTGAAAAACTGTTTTTT.

The chain joins TRBV4-2 to TRBJ1-2; D unclear. The ends were cut back, 3 bases at V and 7 bases at J, with 15 bases in the middle. The CDR3 runs to 14 residues. Germline loops: CDR1 LGHNA, CDR2 YNFKEQ. CDR3 loop: CASSQEYSSGGYTF. CDR3 coding DNA: TGTGCCAGCAGCCAGGAGTACTCGAGTGGTGGCTACACCTTC.

This clone was counted a single time. The chain employs TRBV10-2 and TRBJ1-4; 11 positions agree with TRBD1. The junction had 4 bases not matched to a gene; V was cut back by 6 bases and J by 7 bases. CDR3 length: 14 amino acids. Per the germline V gene, CDR1 is WSHSY and CDR2 is SAAADI. CDR3 in DNA: TGCGCCAGCAGAGGACAGGGGGCGGGTGAAAAACTGTTTTTT. Its translation is CASRGQGAGEKLFF.

The rearrangement joins TRBV5-4 to TRBJ2-1; 15 nucleotides agree with TRBD2. CDR1 SGHNT and CDR2 YYREEE come from the germline V gene (reference sequence). The J segment lost 5 bases and the V segment lost 4 bases, leaving 7 bases of the junction unmatched. The CDR3 sequence is 17 residues long. This CDR3 reads CASSTGTSGRTNNEQFF. CDR3 coding DNA: TGTGCCAGCAGCACCGGGACTAGCGGGAGGACGAACAATGAGCAGTTCTTC.

Comment on this clone: Additional DNA sequences in this sample encode the identical CDR3. The rearrangement uses TRBV6-5 and TRBJ2-5; 8 bases fit TRBD2. V lost 2 bases to trimming and J lost 6 bases; unmatched junction nucleotides: 5. CDR1 is MNHEY and CDR2 is SVGAGI in the germline V gene. This CDR3 has 14 residues. CDR3 DNA: TGTGCCAGCAGTTACGATGGCGGGAGGAAGACCCAGTACTTC. It codes for CASSYDGGRKTQYF.

V gene TRBV14 combines with J gene TRBJ2-2; D remains unclear. The CDR3 has 13 amino acids. V was shortened by 4 bases and J by 4 bases, with 7 bases between the two germline ends. Germline CDR1 SGHDN, CDR2 FVKESK. CDR3 in amino acids: CASSLISTGELFF. The DNA of the CDR3 is TGTGCCAGCAGCCTTATTTCCACCGGGGAGCTGTTTTTT. Variable domain in full (rest from reference TRBV14 and TRBJ2-2): EAGVTQFPSHSVIEKGQTVTLRCDPISGHDNLYWYRRVMGKEIKFLLHFVKESKQDESGMPNNRFLAERTGGTYSTLKVQPAELEDSGVYFCASSLISTGELFFGEGSRLTVL.

This chain joins TRBV7-2 and TRBJ1-5; D may be TRBD1 (6 bases). The V gene's germline CDR1 is SGHTA and CDR2 FQGNSA. The CDR3 has 16 residues. V lost 1 base and J 6 bases, leaving 16 bases between the germline ends. The CDR3 here is CASSLEGTWFIQPQHF. The CDR3 DNA sequence: TGTGCCAGCAGCTTAGAAGGGACATGGTTTATTCAGCCCCAGCATTTT.

CDR3: CASSLDRGVTETQYF. In DNA, the CDR3 is TGTGCCAGCAGCTTAGATCGGGGGGTTACAGAGACCCAGTACTTC. The V gene is TRBV7-2, the J gene TRBJ2-5; 7 nucleotides align to TRBD2. V gave up 1 base and J gave up 4 bases; unmatched junction bases: 6. From germline, CDR1 is SGHTA and CDR2 FQGNSA. The CDR3 is made up of 15 amino acids.

The V gene is TRBV15, the J gene TRBJ2-5, with 10 bases that match TRBD1. The J segment lost 6 bases and the V segment lost 3 bases, leaving 7 bases of the junction unmatched. This CDR3 is built from 15 residues. CDR1 and CDR2 from the germline V gene are LNHNV and YYDKDF (reference sequence). The CDR3 region has the DNA TGTGCCACCAGCAGGCGACAGGGGGCCGGGAAGACCCAGTACTTC. Translation gives CATSRRQGAGKTQYF. The whole variable domain, remainder taken from reference TRBV15 and TRBJ2-5, is DAMVIQNPRYQVTQFGKPVTLSCSQTLNHNVMYWYQQKSSQAPKLLFHYYDKDFNNEADTPDNFQSRRPNTSFCFLDIRSPGLGDTAMYLCATSRRQGAGKTQYFGPGTRLLVL.

The rearrangement uses TRBV4-3 and TRBJ1-2, with a weak D call TRBD1 (6 bases). CDR3 length equals 16 residues. The germline V gene encodes CDR1 LGHNA and CDR2 YSLEER. Trimming pared 1 base from V and 5 bases from J, leaving 17 bases between. This chain's CDR3 is CASSQVGGGAPYGYTF. Here the CDR3 DNA reads TGCGCCAGCAGCCAAGTAGGGGGAGGGGCCCCGTATGGCTACACCTTC.